Described below is a single T cell receptor beta chain sequence and its context. Its matching antigen is unknown. The record originates from a study of T cell responses to AZD1222 COVID-19 vaccine. Notes on the study in general: Regions 160-218 and 743-854 held dominance among vaccine-associated CD4 TCRs, which spanned spike. Regions left unmutated in variants are reportedly the target of nearly half of spike-specific TCRs.

Assay: immunoSEQ multiplex PCR; the TCRdb copy retains only in-frame clones and omits some. The sample yields approximately 150,000 clones, around nine tenths seen once. Trimming pared 3 bases from V and 0 bases from J, leaving 12 bases between. Germline CDR1 is LGHDT and CDR2 is YNNKEL (reference sequence). The CDR3 is 16 residues long. The sample in question was peripheral blood, obtained 28 days after the second AZD1222 dose. The genes are TRBV3-1 (or the pseudogene TRBV3-2) and TRBJ1-3; D unresolved. This sequence originates from an adult who received the AZD1222 COVID-19 vaccine. CDR3 sequence: CASSQELWLSGNTIYF. CDR3 in DNA: TGTGCCAGCAGCCAGGAACTTTGGCTCTCTGGAAACACCATATATTTT.